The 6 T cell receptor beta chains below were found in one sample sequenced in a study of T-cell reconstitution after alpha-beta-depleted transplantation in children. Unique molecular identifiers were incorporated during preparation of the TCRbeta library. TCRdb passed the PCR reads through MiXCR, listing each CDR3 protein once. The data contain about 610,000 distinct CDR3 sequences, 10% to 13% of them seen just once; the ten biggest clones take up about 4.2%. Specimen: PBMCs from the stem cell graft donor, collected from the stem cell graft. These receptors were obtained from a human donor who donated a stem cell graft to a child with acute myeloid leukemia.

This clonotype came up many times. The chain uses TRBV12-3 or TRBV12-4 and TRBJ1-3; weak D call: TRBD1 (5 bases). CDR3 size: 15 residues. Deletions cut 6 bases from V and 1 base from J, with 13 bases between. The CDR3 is CASRAFGGSGNTIYF. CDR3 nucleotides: TGTGCCAGCAGGGCCTTTGGGGGGTCTGGAAACACCATATATTTT.

The CDR3 coding sequence is TGTGCCAGCAGTCCTTCGGGATTGAAAAACATTCAGTACTTC. Protein product: CASSPSGLKNIQYF. This chain connects TRBV2 to TRBJ2-4, with a possible D match to TRBD2 (5 bases). V lost 5 bases and J lost 4, with 12 bases in between. This CDR3 has 14 amino acids. Germline CDR1 and CDR2: SNHLY and FYNNEI.

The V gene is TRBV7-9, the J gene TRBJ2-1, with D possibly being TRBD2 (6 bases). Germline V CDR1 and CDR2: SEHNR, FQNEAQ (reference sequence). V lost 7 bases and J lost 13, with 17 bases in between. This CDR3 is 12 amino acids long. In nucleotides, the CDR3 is TGTGCCAGCAACTTGGAGAGGGACTCTCAGTTCTTC. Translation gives CASNLERDSQFF.

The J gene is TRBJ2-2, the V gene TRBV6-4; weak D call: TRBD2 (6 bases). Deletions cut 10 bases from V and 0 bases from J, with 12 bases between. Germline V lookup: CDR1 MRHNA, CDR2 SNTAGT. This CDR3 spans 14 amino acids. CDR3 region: CATMAGPNTGELFF. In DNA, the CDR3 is TGTGCCACAATGGCGGGGCCGAACACCGGGGAGCTGTTTTTT.

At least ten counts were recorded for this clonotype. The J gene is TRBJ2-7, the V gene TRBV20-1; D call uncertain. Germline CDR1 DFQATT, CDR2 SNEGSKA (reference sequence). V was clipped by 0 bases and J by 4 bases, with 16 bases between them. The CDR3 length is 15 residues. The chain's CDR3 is CSARDPQVGGYEQYF. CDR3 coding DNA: TGCAGTGCTAGAGATCCCCAGGTCGGCGGATACGAGCAGTACTTC.

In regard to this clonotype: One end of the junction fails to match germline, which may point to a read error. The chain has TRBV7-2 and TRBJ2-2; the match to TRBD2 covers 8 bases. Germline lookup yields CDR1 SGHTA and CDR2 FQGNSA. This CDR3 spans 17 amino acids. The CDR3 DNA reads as TGTGCCAGCAGCTTAGCCGGACTAGCCCTTGGGGCCGGGGAGCCGTTTTTT. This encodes CASSLAGLALGAGEPFF.